These 13 T cell receptor beta chains share one sample of origin, sequenced in a study of T cells in narcolepsy. Sequenced by immunoSEQ multiplex PCR; TCRdb stores in-frame clones only, minus some. This table holds over 25,000 clones, approximately 86% found once. What was sequenced was CD45RA- memory CD4+ T cells from PBMCs. The receptors come from a human donor with narcolepsy.

The chain links TRBV28 to TRBJ1-2; TRBD1 is a possible D gene (6 bases). Trimming shortened V by 7 bases and J by 8 bases, and 29 bases separated the two germline ends. The CDR3 covers 17 residues. Germline V CDR1 and CDR2: MDHEN, SYDVKM. The CDR3 bases are TGTGCCAGCACCGGAGCGGGGGGGGCTGCGGGCTGGTTAGGCTACACCTTC. Its protein is CASTGAGGAAGWLGYTF.

The genes are TRBV27 and TRBJ1-1; D is perhaps TRBD1 (5 bases). The CDR3 runs 14 residues. CDR1 is MNHEY and CDR2 is SMNVEV in the germline V gene (reference sequence). Trimming removed 7 bases at V and 6 bases at J, with 18 bases between. The CDR3 DNA reads as TGTGCCAGCACCGAAACGTGGGGGTTGGCTGAAGCTTTCTTT. This sequence encodes CASTETWGLAEAFF.

The chain recombines TRBV5-6 with TRBJ2-1; 9 bases align to TRBD1. V was pared by 4 bases and J by 5 bases, with 7 bases of the junction left unmatched. The CDR3 covers 15 residues. Germline V gene data show CDR1 as SGHDT and CDR2 as YYEEEE. This CDR3 is CASSAGQGKHNEQFF. The CDR3 DNA sequence: TGTGCCAGCAGCGCGGGACAGGGTAAACACAATGAGCAGTTCTTC.

The V and J genes are TRBV5-1 and TRBJ1-1; 7 bases are shared with TRBD1. Germline-derived CDR1 and CDR2 are SGHRS and YFSETQ. The CDR3 contains 14 residues. V dropped 5 bases and J dropped 2; count of bases not matched to a gene: 6. CDR3 loop: CASSRTGVNTEAFF. The CDR3 bases are TGCGCCAGCAGTAGGACAGGCGTTAACACTGAAGCTTTCTTT. The variable domain in full, with the rest retrieved from reference TRBV5-1 and TRBJ1-1, is KAGVTQTPRYLIKTRGQQVTLSCSPISGHRSVSWYQQTPGQGLQFLFEYFSETQRNKGNFPGRFSGRQFSNSRSEMNVSTLELGDSALYLCASSRTGVNTEAFFGQGTRLTVV.

The chain joins TRBV20-1 to TRBJ1-1; D is uncertain. The CDR3 has 11 amino acids. Germline CDR1 is DFQATT and CDR2 is SNEGSKA (reference sequence). V lost 5 bases to trimming and J lost 1 base, with 5 bases between them. For the CDR3, the DNA is TGCAGTGCTTCCTGGAACACTGAAGCTTTCTTT. It yields the protein CSASWNTEAFF.

The chain has TRBV2 and TRBJ1-6, with no clear D. The CDR3 is 13 amino acids. V lost 3 bases and J lost 7, with 7 bases in between. Germline lookup yields CDR1 SNHLY and CDR2 FYNNEI. CDR3 residues: CASSDRMNSPLHF. The CDR3 DNA follows: TGTGCCAGCAGTGACCGAATGAATTCACCCCTCCACTTT.

The chain employs TRBV2 and TRBJ1-5; no clear D. Trimming took 4 bases from V and 6 from J, leaving 10 bases between them. CDR1 and CDR2 (germline): SNHLY, FYNNEI. This CDR3 has 13 amino acids. This chain's CDR3 is CASSVAGGQPQHF. The DNA of the CDR3 is TGTGCCAGCAGTGTTGCAGGCGGTCAGCCCCAGCATTTT.

In its sample, this clone was seen a few times. This chain links TRBV5-1 with TRBJ1-2; D may be TRBD1 (6 bases). Trimming pared 2 bases from V and 5 bases from J, leaving 10 bases between. The CDR3 runs 13 residues. Germline V lookup: CDR1 SGHRS, CDR2 YFSETQ. The CDR3 DNA follows: TGCGCCAGCAGCTTCGCAGGGGATTATGGCTACACCTTC. Protein product: CASSFAGDYGYTF.

The sample holds one count of this clone. The gene calls are TRBV7-8 and TRBJ2-7; no definite D call. Trimming left V 1 base short and J 1 base short, with 8 bases between. Germline V CDR1 and CDR2: SGHVS, FQNEAQ. The CDR3 consists of 14 residues. CDR3 bases: TGTGCCAGCAGCTTAGGTCAGAATTCCTACGAGCAGTACGTC. Its translation: CASSLGQNSYEQYV.

This chain joins TRBV12-5 and TRBJ2-2; 8 bases line up with TRBD1. From germline, CDR1 is LGHNT and CDR2 FRNRAP. This CDR3 region has 15 residues. V trimming: 6 bases; J trimming: 7 bases; junction bases outside the gene matches: 10. CDR3 bases: TGTGCTAGTGGACCTGGACAGGGAACGGTCGGGGAGCTGTTTTTT. Its translation: CASGPGQGTVGELFF.

The gene calls are TRBV5-6 and TRBJ1-2, with D possibly matching TRBD1 (5 bases). Deletions cut 9 bases from V and 7 bases from J, with 16 bases between. CDR3 length: 12 amino acids. Per germline, CDR1 SGHDT and CDR2 YYEEEE. The CDR3 bases are TGTGCCACCTCCGGGGCGGTGCGTGGCTACACCTTC. Translated, it gives CATSGAVRGYTF.

This chain uses TRBV27 with TRBJ1-6; TRBD1 matches at 8 bases. Germline values: CDR1 MNHEY, CDR2 SMNVEV (reference sequence). The CDR3 contains 17 residues. After removal of 5 bases from V and 1 base from J, the junction contained 7 bases not matched to a gene. The CDR3 bases are TGTGCCAGCAGTCCAACAGGGGGAGGATCCTATAATTCACCCCTCCACTTT. Its translation: CASSPTGGGSYNSPLHF.

With respect to this clone: Other DNA sequences of this sample code for an identical CDR3. The chain couples TRBV29-1 to TRBJ1-4, with TRBD1 as a possible D gene (5 bases). Germline lookup yields CDR1 SQVTM and CDR2 ANQGSEA. Trimming left V 4 bases short and J 0 bases short, with 9 bases between. The CDR3 extends over 14 amino acids. CDR3 in DNA: TGCAGCGTTGGGAGGACAACAACTAATGAAAAACTGTTTTTT. This codes for CSVGRTTTNEKLFF. Combining the CDR3 with reference TRBV29-1 and TRBJ1-4 gives the whole variable domain SAVISQKPSRDICQRGTSLTIQCQVDSQVTMMFWYRQQPGQSLTLIATANQGSEATYESGFVIDKFPISRPNLTFSTLTVSNMSPEDSSIYLCSVGRTTTNEKLFFGSGTQLSVL.